This T cell receptor beta chain stems from a study of cytomegalovirus exposure and HLA in healthy donors (dated 2017 in TCRdb). Broadly, across the study: A later analysis indicated that the 120 or so validation repertoires were generated on the platform also employed for the approximately 700 repertoires of the first cohort. The aim of the study was to test whether cataloging public T cell receptors could identify signatures of past pathogen exposure. The study combined high-throughput TCR immunosequencing, statistical association of individual TCRs with disease status, and machine learning to predict cytomegalovirus infection status. In addition to the first cohort of approximately 670 subjects, a separate validation cohort of 120 different subjects was used.

Overall results and qualifications from the work: In both the original and validation cohorts, the classifier was reported to diagnose cytomegalovirus status with high specificity and sensitivity. The authors suggested that the approach could potentially be generalized to other disease states and immunological phenotypes. A later analysis lacked HLA typing for the validation cohort, so it scored co-occurrence in that cohort across all 110 or so repertoires. Most TCR sequences were observed very rarely across donors, whereas some public TCRs were present in many individuals. The study listed around 160 TCR beta chains as associated with cytomegalovirus. Of the cluster scores, 94% were above 0 in a later analysis, which found that TCRs clustered in the first cohort also tended to co-occur in the 110 or so validation repertoires. In vitro tests confirmed that a few of the cytomegalovirus-associated TCR beta chains recognize cytomegalovirus antigens.

The donors were included in the validation cohort of 100 to 150 subjects, a group kept apart from the approximately 650-subject first cohort. The library was produced with the immunoSEQ multiplex PCR assay. Concerning the study's data processing: To diagnose cytomegalovirus status from the catalog of TCR beta chain sequences, a statistical classification framework was built. The clones in this table, taken by TCRdb from immuneACCESS, are in-frame only. Not every clone is retained; where verified, under half of the shortfall comes from an unresolved V gene, and the cause of the rest is unknown. The V and J calls and clone size are taken from that table; D and trimming were inferred from the DNA. The sample includes some 170,000 clones, with about nine tenths observed a single time. Together, the top ten hold around 5% of the sample. Concerning this clone itself: Its antigen specificity is not known. No much larger clonotype is one base removed from it; base qualities were not supplied.

Sequences SGHTS (CDR1) and YDEGEE (CDR2) are obtained from the germline V gene. The CDR3 contains 15 residues, cysteine and phenylalanine counted. Only the CDR3 DNA stays, 45 bases, in frame from base 1. Ends trimmed: V by 5 bases, J by 4 bases; bases unmatched to a gene: 9. The material sequenced was PBMCs. The receptor was isolated from a woman aged 30 to 39 in good health and CMV-seronegative. The V and J genes are TRBV5-8 and TRBJ2-1, with 7 bases aligning to TRBD1. The CDR3: CASSQRGQSYNEQFF. The base sequence is TGTGCCAGCAGTCAGAGGGGACAGAGTTACAATGAGCAGTTCTTC.